This T cell receptor (beta chain) was identified during a study of blood T cells in healthy people across ages. Study outcomes and limitations: Investigators viewed diversity estimates from one million T cells as underestimates, the study reported. The study could not conclusively compare naive and antigen-experienced cells, given its unsorted PBMCs.

On this clonotype itself: What it binds is unknown.

For the second PCR, which ran for about 7 to 11 cycles, a sample-barcoded 5' primer and a J-beta primer mix were used. Via MiXCR, TCRdb re-called the 5' RACE reads, giving one row per CDR3 protein. The sample consists of hundreds of thousands of distinct CDR3 sequences, less than 80% of them appearing once. Total RNA, at least 6 micrograms per sample, came from PBMCs. The V end was cut by 6 bases, the J end by 8 bases, with 22 bases between. The CDR3 totals 15 residues. Sample: blood. The V and J genes are TRBV12-3 or TRBV12-4 and TRBJ1-2, with D tentatively TRBD1 (6 bases). The clonotype originates from a man under 40 in good health. The CDR3, as DNA: TGTGCCAGCAGGAGGGGGGGTAATGGGATTTTGGGCTACACCTTC. Protein: CASRRGGNGILGYTF.